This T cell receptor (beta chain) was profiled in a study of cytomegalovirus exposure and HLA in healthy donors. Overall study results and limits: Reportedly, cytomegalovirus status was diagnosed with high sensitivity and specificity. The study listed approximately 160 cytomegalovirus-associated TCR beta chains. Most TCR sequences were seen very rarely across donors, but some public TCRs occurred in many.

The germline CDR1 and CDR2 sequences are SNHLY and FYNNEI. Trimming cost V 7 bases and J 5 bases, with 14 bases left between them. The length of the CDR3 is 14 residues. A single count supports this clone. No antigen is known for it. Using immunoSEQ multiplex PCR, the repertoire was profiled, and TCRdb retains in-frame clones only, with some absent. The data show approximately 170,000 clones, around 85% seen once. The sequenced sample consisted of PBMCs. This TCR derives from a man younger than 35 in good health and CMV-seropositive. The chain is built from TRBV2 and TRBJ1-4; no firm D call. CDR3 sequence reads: CASKGGRSNEKLFF. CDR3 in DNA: TGTGCCAGCAAGGGAGGAAGGTCCAATGAAAAACTGTTTTTT.